The rows below give T cell receptor beta chains drawn from one sample of a study of a mutant IDH1 vaccine in newly diagnosed glioma. Antigens for these TCRs are unknown. Generated by immunoSEQ multiplex PCR, the TCRdb table keeps only in-frame clones and is missing some. The table includes about 42,000 clones, approximately 80% detected once. The sequences come from PBMCs, collected from a glioma patient whose treatment included an IDH1 peptide vaccine. Receptors originate from a woman between 45 and 65 years old with glioma. The CDR3 runs from the conserved cysteine through the conserved F or W. Fields, in order: clone size, J gene, D gene, V gene, CDR3 DNA, CDR3 protein. D genes are given only for firm matches. Clone size is given for some rows only: seen once, a few or many times, or a class if the clone is expanded.

clone_size: .; j_call: TRBJ2-1; d_call: .; v_call: TRBV9; cdr3_nt: TGTGCCAGCAGCGTAGGAATTGGGGATCTTCGGGATGAGCAGTTCTTC; cdr3_aa: CASSVGIGDLRDEQFF
clone_size: .; j_call: TRBJ1-2; d_call: TRBD1; v_call: TRBV9; cdr3_nt: TGTGCCAGCAGCAAAACGACCGAGGGACAGGGGTTGATATATGGCTACACCTTC; cdr3_aa: CASSKTTEGQGLIYGYTF
clone_size: once; j_call: TRBJ1-4; d_call: .; v_call: TRBV28; cdr3_nt: TGTGCCAGCATGTCCCTAAACGGTGCAACTAATGAAAAACTGTTTTTT; cdr3_aa: CASMSLNGATNEKLFF
clone_size: .; j_call: TRBJ1-2; d_call: .; v_call: TRBV19; cdr3_nt: TGTGCCAGTAGTGCGGACAGATCTAACTATGGCTACACCTTC; cdr3_aa: CASSADRSNYGYTF
clone_size: .; j_call: TRBJ1-2; d_call: .; v_call: TRBV7-9; cdr3_nt: TGTGCCAGCAGCGGTGCAGTTTGGGATGGCTACACCTTC; cdr3_aa: CASSGAVWDGYTF
clone_size: .; j_call: TRBJ2-5; d_call: TRBD2; v_call: TRBV5-1; cdr3_nt: TGCGCCAGCAGCTTGGGCCTGTCTAGCGGGGGGGTCCTAGAGACCCAGTACTTC; cdr3_aa: CASSLGLSSGGVLETQYF
clone_size: .; j_call: TRBJ1-5; d_call: .; v_call: TRBV4-1; cdr3_nt: TGCGCCAGCAGCCAAGTACAGAATAGCAATCAGCCCCAGCATTTT; cdr3_aa: CASSQVQNSNQPQHF
clone_size: .; j_call: TRBJ2-3; d_call: TRBD2; v_call: TRBV6-4; cdr3_nt: TGTGCCAGCAGTGCCCTAGCGGGGGTCCGGGATACGCAGTATTTT; cdr3_aa: CASSALAGVRDTQYF
clone_size: .; j_call: TRBJ1-6; d_call: .; v_call: TRBV30; cdr3_nt: TGTGCCTGGAGTCCACCCTCGGGGTCCTCCTGGTCACCCCTCCACTTT; cdr3_aa: CAWSPPSGSSWSPLHF
clone_size: .; j_call: TRBJ1-4; d_call: TRBD1; v_call: TRBV27; cdr3_nt: TGTGCCAGCAGTCCCTGGGACAGGGGAATTGATGAAAAACTGTTTTTT; cdr3_aa: CASSPWDRGIDEKLFF
clone_size: .; j_call: TRBJ1-2; d_call: .; v_call: TRBV30; cdr3_nt: TGTGCCTGGATTGAGGGACCTAAACTCAACTATGGCTACACCTTC; cdr3_aa: CAWIEGPKLNYGYTF